The 5 T cell receptor beta chains in this list originate from one sample, sequenced in a study of T cell repertoires in cytomegalovirus infection. TCRdb analysed the reads with MiXCR anew, one entry per CDR3 protein. The sample carries hundreds of thousands of distinct CDR3 sequences, 20% to 30% recorded once. The sequenced material came from CD8+ T cells from PBMCs. These receptors all come from a human donor in good health (CMV status not recorded). Some clones in this sample may be carry-over from other donors' samples.

This clonotype was seen ten or more times. The chain links TRBV7-6 to TRBJ2-5; 10 bases line up with TRBD1. Unmatched junction bases numbered 8, after V lost 0 bases and J lost 1 base. Germline CDR1 reads SGHVS; CDR2 reads FNYEAQ. The CDR3 sequence is 18 residues long. The CDR3 DNA reads as TGTGCCAGCAGCTTAGCGGGACTTAGGACAGGGGGCCAAGAGACCCAGTACTTC. It encodes CASSLAGLRTGGQETQYF.

This clonotype showed up just a few times. The genes are TRBV29-1 and TRBJ2-6; D gene unclear. Germline CDR1 and CDR2: SQVTM and ANQGSEA. The CDR3 has 14 residues. Trimming removed 0 bases from V and 10 bases from J, with 13 bases in between. The CDR3 nucleotides read TGCAGCGTTGAAGAATTTGAGGAAGGAAACGTCCTGACTTTC. Translating it yields CSVEEFEEGNVLTF.

The J gene is TRBJ1-1, the V gene TRBV7-4; D gene ambiguous. V was cut by 0 bases and J by 6 bases, with 17 bases left in between. Germline CDR1 and CDR2: SGHVT and SQSDAQ. This CDR3 is built from 16 residues. CDR3 sequence: CASSLATAPPGAEAFF. Here the CDR3 DNA reads TGTGCCAGCAGCTTAGCGACGGCCCCCCCGGGCGCTGAAGCTTTCTTT.

The chain has TRBV6-5 and TRBJ2-1; D is ambiguous. The length of the CDR3 is 14 residues. Germline V gives CDR1 MNHEY, CDR2 SVGAGI. Deletions cut 0 bases from V and 3 bases from J, with 6 bases between. This CDR3 reads CASSYSENYNEQFF. The CDR3 DNA follows: TGTGCCAGCAGTTACTCTGAGAACTACAATGAGCAGTTCTTC.

This clonotype was counted at least ten times. The chain recombines TRBV7-2 with TRBJ2-3; 7 nucleotides align to TRBD2. V gave up 4 bases and J gave up 0 bases; unmatched junction bases: 7. Germline V gene sequence: CDR1 SGHTA, CDR2 FQGNSA. This CDR3 spans 16 amino acids. The chain's CDR3 is CASSYSLRGSTDTQYF. CDR3 coding DNA: TGTGCCAGCAGCTACTCTTTGCGGGGGAGCACAGATACGCAGTATTTT.